A single sample is the source of the 8 T cell receptor beta chains below, sequenced in a study of T cell repertoires in ileal Crohn's disease. Assay used: immunoSEQ multiplex PCR; TCRdb lists only in-frame clones, some missing. The repertoire holds 55,000 to 65,000 clones, with about 88% as singletons. Noted time point: neoterminal ileum biopsy at postoperative endoscopy, about 6 months after surgery. The sample taken for sequencing was ileal tissue. The receptor set was obtained from an adult with Crohn's disease.

The chain combines TRBV7-9 with TRBJ2-1; TRBD1 matches 8 bases. Germline loops: CDR1 SEHNR, CDR2 FQNEAQ (reference sequence). The CDR3 is made up of 15 amino acids. V shed 5 bases and J 6 bases; nucleotides not matched to a gene: 9. This CDR3 is CASSHRADRGNEQFF. The CDR3 DNA sequence: TGTGCCAGCAGCCACCGCGCCGACAGGGGCAATGAGCAGTTCTTC.

The chain joins TRBV6-5 to TRBJ1-2; 8 nucleotides match TRBD1. This CDR3 region has 15 residues. Germline V lookup: CDR1 MNHEY, CDR2 SVGAGI. V shed 4 bases, J shed 8 bases, and the junction held 12 bases outside the gene matches. CDR3: CASSFGRDRGEGYTF. The CDR3 region has the DNA TGTGCCAGCAGTTTTGGTCGCGACAGGGGCGAAGGCTACACCTTC.

The chain joins TRBV11-2 to TRBJ2-3; 9 bases map to TRBD2. This CDR3 comprises 16 residues. In germline, CDR1 is SGHAT, CDR2 FQNNGV. The junction had 8 bases not matched to a gene; V was cut back by 5 bases and J by 2 bases. For the CDR3, the DNA is TGTGCCAGCAGCCTAGGGGTAGCGGGGGCCACAGATACGCAGTATTTT. It yields the protein CASSLGVAGATDTQYF.

The chain has TRBV10-3 and TRBJ2-7; D remains unclear. This CDR3 contains 14 residues. V was clipped by 0 bases and J by 2 bases, with 8 bases between them. From germline, CDR1 is ENHRY and CDR2 SYGVKD. The CDR3: CAISESHTTYEQYF. The CDR3 DNA follows: TGTGCCATCAGTGAGTCGCACACTACCTACGAGCAGTACTTC.

This chain connects TRBV2 to TRBJ1-2, with D perhaps TRBD1 (5 bases). Trimming left V 1 base short and J 8 bases short, with 17 bases between. The CDR3 spans 15 residues. Germline V gene sequence: CDR1 SNHLY, CDR2 FYNNEI. CDR3 amino acids: CASSEVRVGSLGYTF. The CDR3 nucleotides read TGTGCCAGCAGTGAAGTCAGGGTGGGGTCGCTAGGCTACACCTTC.

The rearrangement joins TRBV2 to TRBJ2-7, with a weak D call TRBD2 (5 bases). The CDR3 sequence is 16 residues long. In germline, CDR1 is SNHLY, CDR2 FYNNEI. The V and J ends lost 6 bases and 5 bases respectively, with 23 bases between them. The CDR3 protein is CASSPGKAVWVDEQYV. For the CDR3, the DNA is TGTGCCAGCAGCCCCGGAAAAGCGGTTTGGGTCGACGAGCAGTACGTC.

V usage is TRBV4-1 and J usage is TRBJ1-5; 8 nucleotides agree with TRBD1. Per germline, CDR1 MGHRA and CDR2 YSYEKL. The V segment lost 2 bases and the J segment 11 bases; nucleotides outside the gene matches: 11. The CDR3 totals 15 residues. CDR3 residues: CASSQMGQVIEAQHF. The CDR3 DNA sequence: TGCGCCAGCAGCCAAATGGGACAGGTCATCGAGGCCCAGCATTTT.

The J gene is TRBJ2-1, the V gene TRBV6-1; 7 positions match TRBD1. In germline, CDR1 is MNHNS, CDR2 SASEGT. The CDR3 spans 13 residues. J lost 6 bases, V lost 1 base, and 0 bases had no gene match. CDR3 DNA: TGTGCCAGCAGTGAAGGACAGGGCAATGAGCAGTTCTTC. It codes for CASSEGQGNEQFF.